This entry concerns a single T cell receptor (beta chain). With unsorted samples, genomic DNA was obtained from about 90 million PBMCs. This entry comes from a study of shared clonotypes between healthy human individuals. The authors ran the assay at deep level. 250 to 300 ng DNA, roughly 30,000 T cell genomes, went into unsorted PBMC replicate PCRs. Bulk PBMC genomic DNA spanned ten immunoSEQ deep plates. Some clones are missing from TCRdb's copy, which holds only in-frame ones; the method was immunoSEQ multiplex PCR. The sample holds fewer than 700,000 clones, around 81% seen once. The CDR3 is 14 residues long. The germline gives CDR1 GTSNPN, CDR2 SVGIG (reference sequence). The ends lost 0 bases at V and 4 bases at J; junction bases unmatched: 2.

This receptor was taken from a woman in her thirties or forties in good health. Some clones in this sample may be carry-over from other donors' samples. The sequenced sample consisted of PBMCs. The chain couples TRBV30 to TRBJ2-5; TRBD2 agrees at 10 bases. The CDR3 loop reads CAWSVPSGRETQYF. CDR3 nucleotides: TGTGCCTGGAGTGTACCTAGCGGGAGAGAGACCCAGTACTTC. Drawing the rest from reference TRBV30 and TRBJ2-5, the complete variable domain is SQTIHQWPATLVQPVGSPLSLECTVEGTSNPNLYWYRQAAGRGLQLLFYSVGIGQISSEVPQNLSASRPQDRQFILSSKKLLLSDSGFYLCAWSVPSGRETQYFGPGTRLLVL.